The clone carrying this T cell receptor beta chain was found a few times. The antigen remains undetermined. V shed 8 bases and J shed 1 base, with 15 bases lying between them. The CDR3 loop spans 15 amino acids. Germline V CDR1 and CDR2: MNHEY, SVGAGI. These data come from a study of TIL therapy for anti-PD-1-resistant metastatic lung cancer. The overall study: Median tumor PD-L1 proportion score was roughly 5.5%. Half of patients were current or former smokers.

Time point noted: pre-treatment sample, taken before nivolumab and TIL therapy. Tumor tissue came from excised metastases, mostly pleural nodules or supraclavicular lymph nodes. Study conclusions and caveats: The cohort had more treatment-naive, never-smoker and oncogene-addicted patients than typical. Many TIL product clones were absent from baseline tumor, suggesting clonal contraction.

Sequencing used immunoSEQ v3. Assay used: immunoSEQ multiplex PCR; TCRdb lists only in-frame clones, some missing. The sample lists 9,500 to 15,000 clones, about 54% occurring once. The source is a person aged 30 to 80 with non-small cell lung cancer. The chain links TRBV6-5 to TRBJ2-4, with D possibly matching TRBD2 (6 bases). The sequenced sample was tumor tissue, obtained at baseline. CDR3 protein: CASAGGAGAKNIQYF. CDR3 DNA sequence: TGTGCCAGCGCCGGAGGGGCGGGGGCCAAAAACATTCAGTACTTC.